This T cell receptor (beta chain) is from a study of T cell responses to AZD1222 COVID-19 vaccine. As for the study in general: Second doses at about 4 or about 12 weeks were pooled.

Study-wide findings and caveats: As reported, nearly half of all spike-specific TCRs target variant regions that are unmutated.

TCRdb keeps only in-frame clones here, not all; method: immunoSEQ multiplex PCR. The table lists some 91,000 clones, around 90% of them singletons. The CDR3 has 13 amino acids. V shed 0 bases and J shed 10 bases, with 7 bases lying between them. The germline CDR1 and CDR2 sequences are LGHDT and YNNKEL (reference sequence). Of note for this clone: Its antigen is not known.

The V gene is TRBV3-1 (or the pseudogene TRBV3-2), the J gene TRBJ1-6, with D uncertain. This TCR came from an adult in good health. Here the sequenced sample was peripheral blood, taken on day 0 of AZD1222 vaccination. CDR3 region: CASSQDLESPLHF. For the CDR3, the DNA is TGTGCCAGCAGCCAAGATCTCGAGTCACCCCTCCACTTT.